These T cell receptor beta chains were read from a single sample in a study of identical twins. Each CDR3 protein is one row after TCRdb ran MiXCR on the 5' RACE reads. The sample records fewer than 350,000 distinct CDR3 sequences, more than 6.5% being singletons. This sample also appeared in a second study, on yellow fever vaccine responses in identical twins.

Sequencing was performed on memory (CD45RO+) T cells sorted from blood. These receptors all come from a woman between 18 and 29 years old in good health. Each CDR3 is given with its conserved first and last residue. A D gene is named only where the DNA matches it firmly. Size is omitted from some rows. Given values are once, few, many or a class for expanded clones.

size: .; D: .; V: TRBV27; J: TRBJ2-1; CDR3: CASSLMSGVGNNEQFF; DNA: TGTGCCAGCAGTTTAATGTCGGGAGTTGGAAACAATGAGCAGTTCTTC
size: .; D: TRBD1; V: TRBV12-3/TRBV12-4; J: TRBJ1-2; CDR3: CASLQGVGGYTF; DNA: TGTGCGAGCTTACAGGGGGTTGGGGGCTACACCTTC
size: .; D: .; V: TRBV10-3; J: TRBJ1-1; CDR3: CAISELGGDSEAFF; DNA: TGTGCCATCAGTGAGCTCGGGGGGGATTCTGAAGCTTTCTTT
size: .; D: TRBD1; V: TRBV10-1; J: TRBJ2-1; CDR3: CASSGDRGYNEQFF; DNA: TGCGCCAGCAGTGGTGACAGGGGATACAATGAGCAGTTCTTC
size: .; D: TRBD1; V: TRBV20-1; J: TRBJ1-2; CDR3: CSASTDRGHYGYTF; DNA: TGCAGTGCTTCTACGGACAGGGGGCACTATGGCTACACCTTC
size: few; D: TRBD2; V: TRBV2; J: TRBJ2-7; CDR3: CASRKSGSIYEQYF; DNA: TGTGCCAGCAGAAAAAGCGGGAGTATCTACGAGCAGTACTTC
size: .; D: .; V: TRBV20-1; J: TRBJ1-4; CDR3: CSARDPHRDLFF; DNA: TGCAGTGCTAGAGACCCTCACAGGGACCTGTTTTTT
size: few; D: TRBD1; V: TRBV7-9; J: TRBJ2-7; CDR3: CASSPGTGVTYEQYF; DNA: TGTGCCAGCAGCCCCGGGACAGGGGTAACCTACGAGCAGTACTTC
size: few; D: .; V: TRBV20-1; J: TRBJ1-1; CDR3: CSARDLGQPLNTEAFF; DNA: TGCAGTGCTAGAGATCTGGGACAACCACTGAACACTGAAGCTTTCTTT
size: once; D: .; V: TRBV24-1; J: TRBJ2-1; CDR3: CATSVGQVNEQFF; DNA: TGTGCCACCAGTGTCGGCCAAGTTAATGAGCAGTTCTTC
size: few; D: .; V: TRBV3-1; J: TRBJ2-1; CDR3: CASSHYNSNEQFF; DNA: TGTGCCAGCAGCCATTACAACAGCAATGAGCAGTTCTTC
size: many; D: .; V: TRBV6-5; J: TRBJ1-1; CDR3: CASSYVAQQSSVFF; DNA: TGTGCCAGCAGTTATGTAGCCCAGCAGTCGAGTGTTTTCTTT
size: few; D: TRBD2; V: TRBV3-1; J: TRBJ2-3; CDR3: CASSLLAVAPDTQYF; DNA: TGTGCCAGCAGCCTGCTAGCGGTCGCGCCAGATACGCAGTATTTT
size: many; D: .; V: TRBV12-3/TRBV12-4; J: TRBJ2-5; CDR3: CASSYITGAQETQYF; DNA: TGTGCCAGCAGTTATATCACCGGGGCCCAAGAGACCCAGTACTTC
size: many; D: .; V: TRBV2; J: TRBJ2-1; CDR3: CASSNDEQFF; DNA: TGTGCCAGCAGCAATGATGAGCAGTTCTTC
size: .; D: TRBD2; V: TRBV5-1; J: TRBJ2-1; CDR3: CASSLDSGRAFEQFF; DNA: TGCGCCAGCAGCTTGGATAGCGGGAGGGCCTTTGAGCAGTTCTTC
size: .; D: TRBD1; V: TRBV7-6; J: TRBJ1-2; CDR3: CASSLTPGTGSPYGYTF; DNA: TGTGCCAGCAGCTTAACACCCGGGACAGGGAGCCCCTATGGCTACACCTTC